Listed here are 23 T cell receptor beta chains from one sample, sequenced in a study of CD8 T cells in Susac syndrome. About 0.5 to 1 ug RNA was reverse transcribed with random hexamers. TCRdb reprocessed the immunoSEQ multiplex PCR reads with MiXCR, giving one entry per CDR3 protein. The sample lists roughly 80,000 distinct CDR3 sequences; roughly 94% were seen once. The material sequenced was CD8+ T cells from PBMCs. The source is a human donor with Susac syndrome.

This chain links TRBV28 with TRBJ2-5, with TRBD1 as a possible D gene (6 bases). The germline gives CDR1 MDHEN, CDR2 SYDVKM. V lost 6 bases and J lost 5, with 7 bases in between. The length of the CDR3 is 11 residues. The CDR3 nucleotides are TGTGCCAGCAGGGGGGCGGAGACCCAGTACTTC. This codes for CASRGAETQYF.

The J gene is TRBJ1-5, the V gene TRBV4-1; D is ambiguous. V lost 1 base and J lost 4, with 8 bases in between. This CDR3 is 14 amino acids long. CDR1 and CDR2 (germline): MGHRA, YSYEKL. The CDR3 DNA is TGCGCCAGCAGCCAAGGCACTTTGAATCAGCCCCAGCATTTT. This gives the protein CASSQGTLNQPQHF.

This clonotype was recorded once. CDR3 bases: TGCAGTGCTAGAGATCTCTCGGGGGGGTACGAGCAGTACTTC. Translated: CSARDLSGGYEQYF. This chain uses TRBV20-1 with TRBJ2-7, with 8 bases matching TRBD2. The CDR3 spans 14 residues. The trim removed 0 bases at V and 4 bases at J, leaving 5 bases unmatched. Per germline, CDR1 DFQATT and CDR2 SNEGSKA (reference sequence).

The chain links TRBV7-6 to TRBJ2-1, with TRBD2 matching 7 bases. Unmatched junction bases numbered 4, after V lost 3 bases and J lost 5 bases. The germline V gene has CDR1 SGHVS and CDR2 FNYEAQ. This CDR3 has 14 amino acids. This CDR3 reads CASSFSGTNNEQFF. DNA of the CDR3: TGTGCCAGCAGCTTCAGCGGGACTAACAATGAGCAGTTCTTC.

The CDR3 reads CAWSPQLLAGHATQYF. The CDR3 region has the DNA TGTGCCTGGAGCCCTCAGTTACTAGCGGGGCACGCGACCCAGTACTTC. The V and J genes are TRBV30 and TRBJ2-5; the match to TRBD2 covers 10 bases. Trimming at V came to 3 bases and at J to 7 bases, leaving 14 bases not matched to a gene. This CDR3 comprises 16 residues. Per germline, CDR1 GTSNPN and CDR2 SVGIG (reference sequence).

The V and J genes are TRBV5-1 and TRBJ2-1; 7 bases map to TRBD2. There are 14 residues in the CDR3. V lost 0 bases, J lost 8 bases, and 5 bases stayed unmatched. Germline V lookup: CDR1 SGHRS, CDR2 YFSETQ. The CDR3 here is CASSLVLGGDEQFF. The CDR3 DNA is TGCGCCAGCAGCTTGGTTCTGGGAGGGGATGAGCAGTTCTTC.

The CDR3 sequence: CASNGQGAPYNEQFF. CDR3 DNA: TGTGCCAGCAACGGACAGGGAGCCCCTTACAATGAGCAGTTCTTC. This chain connects TRBV25-1 to TRBJ2-1; 8 bases line up with TRBD1. Germline CDR1 MGHDK, CDR2 SYGVNS. This CDR3 comprises 15 residues. J lost 4 bases, V lost 7 bases, and 9 bases had no gene match.

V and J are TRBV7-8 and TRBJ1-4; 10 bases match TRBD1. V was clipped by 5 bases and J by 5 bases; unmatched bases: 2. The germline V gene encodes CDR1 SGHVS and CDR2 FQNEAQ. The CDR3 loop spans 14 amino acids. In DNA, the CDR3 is TGTGCCAGCAGCGCGGACAGGGGGAATGAAAAACTGTTTTTT. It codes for CASSADRGNEKLFF.

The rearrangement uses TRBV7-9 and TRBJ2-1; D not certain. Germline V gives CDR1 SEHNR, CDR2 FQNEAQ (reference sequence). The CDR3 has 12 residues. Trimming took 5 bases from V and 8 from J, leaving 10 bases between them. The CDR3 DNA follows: TGTGCCAGCAGCCTACCGACGGATGAGCAGTTCTTC. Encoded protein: CASSLPTDEQFF.

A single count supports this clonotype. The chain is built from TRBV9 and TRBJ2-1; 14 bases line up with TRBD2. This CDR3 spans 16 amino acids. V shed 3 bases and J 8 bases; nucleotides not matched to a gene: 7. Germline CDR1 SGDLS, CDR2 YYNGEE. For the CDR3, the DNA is TGTGCCAGCAGCGGCCGAGGACTAGCGGGGGGACATGAGCAGTTCTTC. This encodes CASSGRGLAGGHEQFF.

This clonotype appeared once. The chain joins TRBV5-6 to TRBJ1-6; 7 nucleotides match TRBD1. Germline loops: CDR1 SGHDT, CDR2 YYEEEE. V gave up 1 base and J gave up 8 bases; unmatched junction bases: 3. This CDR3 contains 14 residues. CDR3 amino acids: CASSLRDSYSPLHF. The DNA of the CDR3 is TGTGCCAGCAGCTTGCGGGACAGCTATTCACCCCTCCACTTT.

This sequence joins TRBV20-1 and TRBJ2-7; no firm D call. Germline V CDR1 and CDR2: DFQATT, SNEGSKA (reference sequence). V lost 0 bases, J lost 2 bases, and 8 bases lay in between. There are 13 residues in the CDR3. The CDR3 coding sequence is TGCAGTGCTAGAGATATGGCTACCTACGAGCAGTACTTC. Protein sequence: CSARDMATYEQYF.

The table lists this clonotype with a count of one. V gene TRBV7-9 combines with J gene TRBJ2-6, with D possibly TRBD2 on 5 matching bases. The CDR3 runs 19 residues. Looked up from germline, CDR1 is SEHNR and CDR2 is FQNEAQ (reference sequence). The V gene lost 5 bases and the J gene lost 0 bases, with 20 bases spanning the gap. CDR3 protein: CASSIPTVEDSSGANVLTF. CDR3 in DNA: TGTGCCAGCAGCATCCCTACAGTGGAGGACTCCTCTGGGGCCAACGTCCTGACTTTC.

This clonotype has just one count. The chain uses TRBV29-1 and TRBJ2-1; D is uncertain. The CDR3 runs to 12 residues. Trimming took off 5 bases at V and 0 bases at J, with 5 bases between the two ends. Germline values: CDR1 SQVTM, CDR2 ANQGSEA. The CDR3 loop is CSVWVSYNEQFF. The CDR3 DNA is TGCAGCGTTTGGGTCTCCTACAATGAGCAGTTCTTC.

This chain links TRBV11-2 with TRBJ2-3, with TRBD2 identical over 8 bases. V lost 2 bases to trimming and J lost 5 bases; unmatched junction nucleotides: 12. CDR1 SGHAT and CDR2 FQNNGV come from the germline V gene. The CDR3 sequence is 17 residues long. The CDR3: CASSLKSGGPARDTQYF. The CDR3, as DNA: TGTGCCAGCAGCTTAAAAAGCGGGGGACCGGCAAGAGATACGCAGTATTTT. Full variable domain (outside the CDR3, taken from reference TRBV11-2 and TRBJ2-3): EAGVAQSPRYKIIEKRQSVAFWCNPISGHATLYWYQQILGQGPKLLIQFQNNGVVDDSQLPKDRFSAERLKGVDSTLKIQPAKLEDSAVYLCASSLKSGGPARDTQYFGPGTRLTVL.

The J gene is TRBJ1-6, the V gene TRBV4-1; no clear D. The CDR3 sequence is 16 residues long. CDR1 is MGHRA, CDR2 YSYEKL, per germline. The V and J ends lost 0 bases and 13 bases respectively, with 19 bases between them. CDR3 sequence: CASSQDGQALGRPLHF. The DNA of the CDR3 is TGCGCCAGCAGCCAAGACGGGCAGGCCCTAGGTAGGCCCCTCCACTTT.

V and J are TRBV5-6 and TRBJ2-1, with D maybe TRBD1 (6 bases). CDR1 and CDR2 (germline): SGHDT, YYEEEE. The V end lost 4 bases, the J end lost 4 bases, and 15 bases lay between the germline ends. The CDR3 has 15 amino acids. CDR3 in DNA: TGTGCCAGCAGCCGGGACACGGCACCTTACAATGAGCAGTTCTTC. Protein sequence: CASSRDTAPYNEQFF.

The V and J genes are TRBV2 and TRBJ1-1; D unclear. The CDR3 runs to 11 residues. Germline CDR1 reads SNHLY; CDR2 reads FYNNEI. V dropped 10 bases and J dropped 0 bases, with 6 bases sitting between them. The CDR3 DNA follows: TGTGCCACTAACCTGAACACTGAAGCTTTCTTT. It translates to CATNLNTEAFF.

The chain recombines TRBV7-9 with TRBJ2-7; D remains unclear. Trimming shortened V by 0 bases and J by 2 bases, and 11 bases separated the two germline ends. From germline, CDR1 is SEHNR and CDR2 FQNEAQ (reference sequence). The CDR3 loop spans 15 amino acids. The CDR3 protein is CASSLAAETPYEQYF. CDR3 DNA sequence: TGTGCCAGCAGCTTAGCGGCAGAAACCCCCTACGAGCAGTACTTC.

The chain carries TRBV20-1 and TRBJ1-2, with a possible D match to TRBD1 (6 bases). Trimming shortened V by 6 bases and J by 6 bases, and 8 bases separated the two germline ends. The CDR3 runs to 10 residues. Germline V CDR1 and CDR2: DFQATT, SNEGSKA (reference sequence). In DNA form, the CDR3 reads TGCAGTGCGCGACAGGATGGCTACACCTTC. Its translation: CSARQDGYTF.

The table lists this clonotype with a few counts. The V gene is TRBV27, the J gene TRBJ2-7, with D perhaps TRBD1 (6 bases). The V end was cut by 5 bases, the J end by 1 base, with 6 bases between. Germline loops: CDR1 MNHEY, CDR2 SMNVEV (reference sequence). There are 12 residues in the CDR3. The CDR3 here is CASSGQSYEQYF. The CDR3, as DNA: TGTGCCAGCAGTGGACAGTCCTACGAGCAGTACTTC.

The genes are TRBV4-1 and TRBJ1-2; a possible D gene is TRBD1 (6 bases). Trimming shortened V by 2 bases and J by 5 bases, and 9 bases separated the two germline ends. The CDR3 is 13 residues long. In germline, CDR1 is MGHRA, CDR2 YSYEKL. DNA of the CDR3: TGCGCCAGCAGCCAATCAACAGGGTATGGCTACACCTTC. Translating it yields CASSQSTGYGYTF.

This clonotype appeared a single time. The CDR3 spells CASSSGIDYGYTF. For the CDR3, the DNA is TGTGCCAGCAGTTCTGGAATAGACTATGGCTACACCTTC. This chain connects TRBV27 to TRBJ1-2; D not certain. Germline values: CDR1 MNHEY, CDR2 SMNVEV (reference sequence). V lost 4 bases and J 3 bases, leaving 9 bases between the germline ends. The CDR3 length is 13 residues.